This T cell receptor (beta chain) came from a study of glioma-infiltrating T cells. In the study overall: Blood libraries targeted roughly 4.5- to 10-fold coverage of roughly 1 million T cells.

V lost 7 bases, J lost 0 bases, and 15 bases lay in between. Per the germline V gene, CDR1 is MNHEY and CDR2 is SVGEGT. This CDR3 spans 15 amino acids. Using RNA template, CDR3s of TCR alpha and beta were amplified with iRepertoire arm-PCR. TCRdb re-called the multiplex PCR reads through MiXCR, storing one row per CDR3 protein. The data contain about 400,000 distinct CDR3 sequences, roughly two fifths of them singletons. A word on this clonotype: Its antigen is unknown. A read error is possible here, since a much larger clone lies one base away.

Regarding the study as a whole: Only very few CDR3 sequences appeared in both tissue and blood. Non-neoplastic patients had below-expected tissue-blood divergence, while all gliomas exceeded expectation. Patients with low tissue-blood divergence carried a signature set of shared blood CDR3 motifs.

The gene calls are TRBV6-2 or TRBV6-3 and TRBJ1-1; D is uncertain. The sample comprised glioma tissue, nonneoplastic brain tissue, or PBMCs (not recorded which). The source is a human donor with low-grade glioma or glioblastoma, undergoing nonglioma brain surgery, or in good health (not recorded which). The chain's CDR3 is CASIPPEAVNTEAFF. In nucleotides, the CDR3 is TGTGCCAGCATTCCACCAGAGGCGGTGAACACTGAAGCTTTCTTT.